This TCR beta chain was sequenced during a study of cytomegalovirus exposure and HLA in healthy donors (dated 2017 in TCRdb). At the level of the whole study: According to an earlier analysis of around 600 of the donors, 150 million to 200 million T cells yielded 100 million or so unique TCR beta sequences and more than 250 Gb of sequence data. An early release that covered 500 to 800 HLA-typed donors contained approximately 300 gigabases of sequencing data and approximately 85 million unique TCR sequences. The genetic ancestry cluster associated with self-reported Caucasian donors included over 65% of the approximately 430 genotyped donors. The study aimed to test whether signatures of past pathogen exposure could be identified by cataloging public T cell receptors. Using immunosequencing, the study profiled T cell repertoires from 640 or so subjects and related those repertoires to cytomegalovirus serostatus. In addition to the first cohort of around 670 subjects, a separate validation cohort of 120 different subjects was used. To predict cytomegalovirus infection status, the study brought together high-throughput TCR immunosequencing, statistical association of individual TCRs with disease status, and machine learning. A later analysis re-examined previously published TCR beta repertoires from roughly 720 donors and added high-resolution HLA genotyping to investigate patterns of TCR occurrence. The later analysis used no new phenotypic data to find candidate immune exposures, relying instead on TCR beta sequences and their occurrence across donors. To decide whether each TCR beta V gene segment behaved as functional or pseudogenic, an earlier analysis of some 600 of the donors relied on high-throughput TCR beta sequencing. Donor age, sex, ethnicity and CMV serostatus were compiled together with the repertoire data. A later genetic analysis took genome-wide SNP genotypes for about 60% of the roughly 670 donors and used that subset as a discovery cohort. All discovery cohort repertoires had been generated using a single sequencing platform. HLA typing included class I and class II loci at four-digit resolution. The number of donors typed differed by locus, with roughly 629-640 for A, B, C, DRB1 and DQB1, approximately 500 for DQA1, 600 to 610 for DPA1, and under 490 for DPB1. Because of strong linkage in the cohort, roughly five DR-DQ haplotypes were treated as single units for association and clustering. Among about 390 genotyped donors of the cohort, an average of around 240,000 unique TCR beta nucleotide sequences were sequenced per donor, approximately 20% of them non-productive.

A remark on this clone: Its antigen remains undetermined. No much larger clone is present one base from it, and per-base qualities are unavailable.

What the research found in general, with its limitations: According to a later analysis, parvovirus B19, influenza, CMV and Epstein-Barr virus appeared linked to several top co-occurrence clusters. Some IMGT-functional V segments, including TRBV6-2 and TRBV6-3, could not be distinguished by the 87-base-pair reads and were therefore excluded. In the study, some 160 TCR beta chains were listed as associated with cytomegalovirus. A further reported finding was that TCR beta sequences accurately predicted the HLA-A and HLA-B alleles for most subjects in the first cohort. Cytomegalovirus status was reported to be diagnosed by the classifier with high specificity and sensitivity in both the original and validation cohorts. Most CMV-associated TCR beta chains appeared to be HLA-restricted in a later analysis, and the HLA associations seemed to be driven largely by CMV exposure. CMV serostatus was the only immune exposure information available for the cohort. In vitro tests confirmed that three of the cytomegalovirus-associated TCR beta chains recognize cytomegalovirus antigens. In a later analysis, TCR association rates were found to vary across HLA loci, with the most associated TCRs seen for DRB1 alleles and the fewest for HLA-C alleles. The presence/absence analyses assumed that sequencing depth was roughly uniform across donors, and that assumption may not be true. Correlated functional status among segregating V segments might reflect linkage disequilibrium, but an unknown experimental factor could not be ruled out. Because some donors lacked HLA typing at each locus, the association tests relied only on the typed subset. When HLA alleles, especially DR and DQ, strongly co-occurred, attributing TCR associations to individual alleles was difficult. In an earlier analysis of around 600 of the donors, most TCR beta V segments appeared in productive rearrangements about 87% or about 30% of the time, broadly matching IMGT annotations. The authors suggested that the approach could potentially be extended to other disease states and immunological phenotypes. Most TCR sequences were seen in very few donors, while some public TCRs were found in many individuals. In this cohort, only TCR beta chains were sequenced, and detectable features were limited by the absence of alpha or paired-chain data. The earlier analysis of approximately 560 of the donors excluded fewer than 20 rarely observed V segments, including chromosome 9 orphons, because counts were too low. A group of highly shared sequence variants was considered likely to be a technical artifact of the sequencing pipeline. A later analysis associated about 17,000 TCR beta sequences with specific HLA alleles at a false discovery rate of 0.05. Compared with the roughly 700-donor mean, donors in an Asian-associated ancestry cluster had fewer N-insertions in productive TCRs, according to a later genetic analysis. In a later analysis, HLA-associated TCR beta chains showed more clonal expansion and lower generation probabilities than non-associated chains that were equally common. V-gene and J-gene trimming of TCR beta chains was associated with a missense DCLRE1C variant in a later genetic analysis, and the association was replicated in an independent cohort.

The library came from the immunoSEQ multiplex PCR assay. A mixture of 60 forward primers for TCR Vbeta segments and 13 reverse primers for TCR Jbeta segments was used in the multiplex PCR. The CDR3 region of rearranged TCR beta genes was amplified from genomic DNA by a multiplex PCR assay. On the Illumina HiSeq System, the amplified TCR beta libraries were sequenced as 87-base-pair reads. In the paper's pipeline: In a later analysis, 80 million or so unique TCR beta chains were counted across the roughly 670 repertoires, and approximately 11 million of these chains were shared by at least two donors. To remove PCR and sequencing errors, raw reads were error-corrected and collapsed into unique sequences using a nearest-neighbor algorithm that merged closely related sequences. Alignment of CDR3 sequences to IMGT reference sequences was used to assign V, D and J gene segments. For a sequence to be retained, a match of at least six nucleotides to both a V gene segment and a J gene segment was required. Rearrangements were classified as productive when the CDR3 lacked stop codons and remained in frame with V and J, and all other rearrangements were classified as non-productive. Following IMGT convention, CDR3 was defined as the stretch from the second conserved V-encoded cysteine to the conserved J-encoded phenylalanine. In an earlier analysis of 587 of the donors, sequences lacking an unambiguous match to a single V gene segment were excluded. In an earlier analysis of roughly 500 of the donors, V segments were called functional above 56.7% productive rearrangements and were called segregating when the between-donor standard deviation exceeded 5%. To diagnose cytomegalovirus status from the catalog of TCR beta chain sequences, a statistical classification framework was built. V and J gene assignment, in a later analysis, came from comparing TCR nucleotide sequences with IMGT/GENE-DB human TR gene sequences. The TCRdist pipeline was used in a later analysis to assign CDR3 sequences and most-parsimonious VDJ recombination scenarios. In a later analysis, every TCR beta chain was defined by the combination of its CDR3 amino acid sequence and its V-gene family, and reads without a unique V-gene family were dropped. A later analysis removed 500 to 650 highly shared, low-generation-probability nucleotide sequences to deal with suspected cross-contamination and a sequencing artifact. For each public chain, a later analysis derived a clonal expansion index from normalized ranks of inferred template counts within each repertoire. Generation probabilities in a later analysis came from a VDJ recombination model fitted to out-of-frame rearrangements, and those results were checked against IGoR. In a later analysis, hypergeometric tests were used to score TCR-TCR, TCR-HLA and TCR-CMV co-occurrence, with a repertoire-size bias correction applied to TCR pairs. A later analysis estimated false discovery rates by permuting HLA or CMV assignments 20 times. A later analysis grouped co-occurring TCRs with DBSCAN, adding TCRdist sequence similarity when clustering within HLA-allele-positive subsets. Repertoires with fewer than 30,000 or more than 120,000 public chains were left out of co-occurrence clustering, as were five repertoires with anomalous nucleotide sharing. TCRdb carries this immuneACCESS record with in-frame sequences only. Its versions omit some clonotypes, under half of them owing to an unresolved V gene in the studies checked, with the rest unexplained. V and J calls plus clone size are reproduced from that table; the DNA served to infer D and trimming. The sample contains more than 95,000 clones, 69% of them found a single time. Roughly 3.2% of the sample lies in the top ten.

The cohort comprised hundreds of healthy bone marrow donors. At the time of sampling, all cohort members were nominally healthy, though unrecorded immune exposures were likely present. The donor was CMV seronegative and belonged to the group of more than 300 seronegative cohort members. Every donor gave a peripheral blood sample, and the peripheral blood mononuclear cells from that sample were used for TCR beta sequencing. The Qiagen DNeasy Blood Extraction Kit was used to extract genomic DNA from the blood cell samples. The CDR3 covers 13 residues, taking in both the cysteine and the phenylalanine. CDR3 DNA only is kept here, 39 bases in frame from base 1. The CDR1 and CDR2 encoded by the germline V gene are SGHTA and FQGNSA. Cut back by 5 bases and 7 bases, the V and J ends lie 15 bases apart.

The sample comprised PBMCs. In this chain, TRBV7-2 is recombined with TRBJ2-7; the D segment could be TRBD1, given 5 matching bases. The receptor's source is a man aged 25 to 40 in good health and CMV-seronegative. The bases read TGTGCCAGCAGCCCTAGGGGCCTCCGGGAGCAGTACTTC. Its amino acids are CASSPRGLREQYF.